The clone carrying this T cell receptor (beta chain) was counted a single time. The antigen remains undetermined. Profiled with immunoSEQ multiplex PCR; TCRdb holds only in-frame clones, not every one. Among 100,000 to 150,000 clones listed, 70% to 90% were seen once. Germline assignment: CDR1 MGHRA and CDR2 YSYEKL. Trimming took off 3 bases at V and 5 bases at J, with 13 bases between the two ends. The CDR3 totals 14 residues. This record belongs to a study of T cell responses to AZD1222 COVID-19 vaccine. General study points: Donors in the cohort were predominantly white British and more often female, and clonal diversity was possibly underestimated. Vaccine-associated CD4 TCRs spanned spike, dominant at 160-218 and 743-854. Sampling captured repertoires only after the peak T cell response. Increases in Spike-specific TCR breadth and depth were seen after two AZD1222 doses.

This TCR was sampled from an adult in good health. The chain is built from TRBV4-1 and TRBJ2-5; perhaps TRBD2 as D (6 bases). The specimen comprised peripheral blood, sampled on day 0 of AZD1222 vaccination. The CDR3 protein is CASSQGLRRETQYF. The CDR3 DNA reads TGCGCCAGCAGCCAGGGACTCCGCAGGGAGACCCAGTACTTC.